The clone carrying this T cell receptor beta chain appeared a single time. Its cognate antigen is unknown. The data belong to a study of shared clonotypes between healthy human individuals. The wider study: The people who gave samples were two women and three men aged 18 to 49. Whole-study findings and limits: Memory subsets generally showed smaller estimated richness than naive subsets did.

HIV-negative, healthy adults without recent acute infections or vaccinations were the donors. CDR3 length: 15 amino acids. V shed 0 bases and J shed 1 base, with 9 bases lying between them. Per germline, CDR1 MGHRA and CDR2 YSYEKL. Repertoires were generated with immunoSEQ multiplex PCR, while TCRdb's copy carries only in-frame clones and drops some. The sample holds approximately 2,000,000 clones, 80% to 95% seen once. The TCR sequence derives from a man younger than 35 in good health. Some clones in this sample may be carry-over from other donors' samples. V and J are TRBV4-1 and TRBJ1-2; D is unclear. Sequenced material: naive CD4+ T cells from PBMCs. The sample's subset: CD45RA+ positively selected. The chain's CDR3 is CASSQEAAYNYGYTF. As DNA, the CDR3 is TGCGCCAGCAGCCAAGAGGCGGCATATAACTATGGCTACACCTTC.